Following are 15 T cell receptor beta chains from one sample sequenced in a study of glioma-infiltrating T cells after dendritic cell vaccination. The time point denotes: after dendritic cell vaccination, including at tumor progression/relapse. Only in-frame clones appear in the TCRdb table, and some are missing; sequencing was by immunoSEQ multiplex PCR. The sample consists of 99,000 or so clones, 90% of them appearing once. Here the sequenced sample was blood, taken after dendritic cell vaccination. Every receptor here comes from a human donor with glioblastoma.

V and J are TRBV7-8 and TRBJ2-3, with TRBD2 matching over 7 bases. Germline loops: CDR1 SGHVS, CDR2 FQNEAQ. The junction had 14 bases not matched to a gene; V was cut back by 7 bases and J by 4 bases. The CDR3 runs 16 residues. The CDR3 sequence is CASTQSGGGPADTQYF. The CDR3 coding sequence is TGTGCCAGCACCCAGAGTGGGGGAGGGCCGGCAGATACGCAGTATTTT.

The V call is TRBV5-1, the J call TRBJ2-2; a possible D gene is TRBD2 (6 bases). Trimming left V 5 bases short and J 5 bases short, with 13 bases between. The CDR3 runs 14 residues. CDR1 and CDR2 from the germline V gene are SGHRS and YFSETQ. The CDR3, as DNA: TGCGCCAGCAGTGAGTGGGGGGAAACCGGGGAGCTGTTTTTT. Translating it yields CASSEWGETGELFF.

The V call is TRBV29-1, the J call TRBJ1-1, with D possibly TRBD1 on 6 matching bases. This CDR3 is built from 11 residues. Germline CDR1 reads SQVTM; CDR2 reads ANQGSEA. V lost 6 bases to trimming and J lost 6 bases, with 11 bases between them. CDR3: CSVADSSEAFF. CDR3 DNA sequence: TGCAGCGTAGCGGACAGTTCTGAAGCTTTCTTT. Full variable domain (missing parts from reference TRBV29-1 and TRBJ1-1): SAVISQKPSRDICQRGTSLTIQCQVDSQVTMMFWYRQQPGQSLTLIATANQGSEATYESGFVIDKFPISRPNLTFSTLTVSNMSPEDSSIYLCSVADSSEAFFGQGTRLTVV.

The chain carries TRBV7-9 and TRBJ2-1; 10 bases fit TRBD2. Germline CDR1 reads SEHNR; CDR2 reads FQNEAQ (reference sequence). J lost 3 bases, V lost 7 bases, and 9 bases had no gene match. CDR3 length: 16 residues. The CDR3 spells CASTGGSSGSYNEQFF. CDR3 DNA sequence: TGTGCCAGCACGGGTGGGTCTAGCGGGAGCTACAATGAGCAGTTCTTC.

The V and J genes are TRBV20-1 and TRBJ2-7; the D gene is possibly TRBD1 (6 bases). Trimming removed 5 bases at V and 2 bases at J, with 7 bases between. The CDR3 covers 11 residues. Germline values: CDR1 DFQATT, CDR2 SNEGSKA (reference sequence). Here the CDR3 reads CSAPGAYEQYF. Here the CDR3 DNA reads TGCAGTGCTCCAGGGGCCTACGAGCAGTACTTC.

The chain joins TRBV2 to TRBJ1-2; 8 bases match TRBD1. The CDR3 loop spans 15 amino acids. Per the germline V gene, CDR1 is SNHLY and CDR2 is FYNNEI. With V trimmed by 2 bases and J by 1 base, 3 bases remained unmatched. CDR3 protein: CASSERTGNNYGYTF. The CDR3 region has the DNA TGTGCCAGCAGTGAAAGGACAGGGAATAACTATGGCTACACCTTC.

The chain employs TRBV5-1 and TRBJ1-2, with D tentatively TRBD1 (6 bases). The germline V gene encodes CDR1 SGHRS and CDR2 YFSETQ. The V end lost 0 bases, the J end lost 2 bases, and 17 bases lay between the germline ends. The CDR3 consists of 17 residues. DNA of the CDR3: TGCGCCAGCAGCTTGGCCCTCTCAGCAGGGGCGAACTATGGCTACACCTTC. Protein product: CASSLALSAGANYGYTF.

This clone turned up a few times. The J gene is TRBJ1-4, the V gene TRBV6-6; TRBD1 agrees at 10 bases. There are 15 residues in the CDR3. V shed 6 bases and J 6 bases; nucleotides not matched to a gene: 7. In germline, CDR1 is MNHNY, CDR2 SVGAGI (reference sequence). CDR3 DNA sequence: TGTGCCAGCAGGCCGGGACAGGGGTATGATGAAAAACTGTTTTTT. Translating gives CASRPGQGYDEKLFF.

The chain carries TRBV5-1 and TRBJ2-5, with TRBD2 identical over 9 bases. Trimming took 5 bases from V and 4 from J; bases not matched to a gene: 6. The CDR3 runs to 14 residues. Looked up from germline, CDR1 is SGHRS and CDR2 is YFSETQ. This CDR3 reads CASSLGTSTETQYF. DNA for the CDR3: TGCGCCAGCAGTTTAGGGACTAGCACAGAGACCCAGTACTTC.

The chain's CDR3 is CAIRGLAGGPGFF. The CDR3 DNA sequence: TGTGCCATCAGGGGACTAGCGGGAGGGCCGGGGTTCTTC. This chain joins TRBV10-3 and TRBJ2-1; 16 positions agree with TRBD2. The CDR3 is made up of 13 amino acids. Germline loops: CDR1 ENHRY, CDR2 SYGVKD. V lost 6 bases, J lost 15 bases, and 5 bases stayed unmatched.

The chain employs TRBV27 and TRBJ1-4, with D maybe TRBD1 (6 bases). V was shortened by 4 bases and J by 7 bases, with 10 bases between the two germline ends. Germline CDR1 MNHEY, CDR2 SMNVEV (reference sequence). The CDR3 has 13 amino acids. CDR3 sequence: CASSSGVGEKLFF. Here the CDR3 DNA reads TGTGCCAGCAGTTCAGGGGTGGGTGAAAAACTGTTTTTT.

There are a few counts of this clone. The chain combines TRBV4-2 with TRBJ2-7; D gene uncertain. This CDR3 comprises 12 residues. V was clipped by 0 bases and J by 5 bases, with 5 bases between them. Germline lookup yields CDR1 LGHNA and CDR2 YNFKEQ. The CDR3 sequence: CASSQDRNEQYF. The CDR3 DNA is TGTGCCAGCAGCCAAGATAGAAACGAGCAGTACTTC.

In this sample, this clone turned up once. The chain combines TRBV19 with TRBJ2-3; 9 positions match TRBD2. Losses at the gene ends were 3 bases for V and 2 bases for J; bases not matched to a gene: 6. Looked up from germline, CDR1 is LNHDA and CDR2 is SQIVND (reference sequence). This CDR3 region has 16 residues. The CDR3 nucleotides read TGTGCCAGTAGTATGGGGGTAGCGGGAGACACAGATACGCAGTATTTT. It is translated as CASSMGVAGDTDTQYF.

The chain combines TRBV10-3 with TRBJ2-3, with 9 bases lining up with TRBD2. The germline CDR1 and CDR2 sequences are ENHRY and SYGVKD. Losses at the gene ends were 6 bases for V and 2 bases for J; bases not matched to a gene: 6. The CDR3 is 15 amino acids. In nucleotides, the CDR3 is TGTGCCATCAGAGGGACTAGCCCATCCACAGATACGCAGTATTTT. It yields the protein CAIRGTSPSTDTQYF.

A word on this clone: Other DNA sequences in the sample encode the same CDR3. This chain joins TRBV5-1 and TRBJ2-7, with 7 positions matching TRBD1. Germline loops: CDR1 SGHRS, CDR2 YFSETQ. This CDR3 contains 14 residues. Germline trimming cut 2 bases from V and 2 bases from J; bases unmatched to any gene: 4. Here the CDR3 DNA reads TGCGCCAGCAGCTTAGGTCAGGGGGCCTACGAGCAGTACTTC. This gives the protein CASSLGQGAYEQYF.